A selection of T cell receptor beta chains follows, all from one sample in a study of cytomegalovirus exposure and HLA in healthy donors. Sequencing was performed with immunoSEQ multiplex PCR; in TCRdb, only in-frame clones are kept and a portion is missing. This table has about 95,000 clones, approximately 77% appearing once. Sequencing was carried out using PBMCs. These receptor sequences come from a woman aged 40 to 49 in good health and CMV-seronegative. Both conserved end residues are part of each CDR3. D genes are given only for firm matches. Clone size is shown for a subset of rows, as once, few, many or a class of expanded clone.

>TRBV11-2|TRBD1|NA|TRBJ2-5|15
TGTGCCAGCAGCTTGGGACAGAGCTACCAAGAGACCCAGTACTTC
CASSLGQSYQETQYF
>TRBV6-1|TRBD1|NA|TRBJ1-2|14
TGTGCCAGCAGGGGACAGGGGAGGAACTATGGCTACACCTTC
CASRGQGRNYGYTF
>TRBV5-1|NA|NA|TRBJ1-1|16
TGCGCCAGCAGCTTAATTAGGGGCAGGGGGAACACTGAAGCTTTCTTT
CASSLIRGRGNTEAFF
>TRBV6-1|NA|NA|TRBJ2-1|14
TGTGCCAGCAGTGAAGGGGGGCCCTACAATGAGCAGTTCTTC
CASSEGGPYNEQFF
>TRBV27|NA|NA|TRBJ1-5|15
TGTGCCAGCAGTCCACTGACAGGAGGGGGACTATCCCAGCATTTT
CASSPLTGGGLSQHF
>TRBV19|NA|NA|TRBJ1-1|13
TGTGCCAGTAGCCGTCAGGTTAACACTGAAGCTTTCTTT
CASSRQVNTEAFF
>TRBV7-2|TRBD1|few|TRBJ1-1|13
TGTGCCAGCAGCTCGACCCGGGACAGTGAAGCTTTCTTT
CASSSTRDSEAFF
>TRBV4-2|TRBD2|few|TRBJ2-3|20
TGTGCCAGCAGCTACAAGAGAGGGGCAATCGGCGGGGGGGCTCCAGATACGCAGTATTTT
CASSYKRGAIGGGAPDTQYF
>TRBV4-1|NA|few|TRBJ1-4|15
TGCGCCAGCAGCCAAGTTGGAGCAGGGAATGAAAAACTGTTTTTT
CASSQVGAGNEKLFF
>TRBV30|TRBD1|NA|TRBJ2-1|15
TGTGCCTGGGCCGATACGAGCTCAGGGGGAAATGAGCAGTTCTTC
CAWADTSSGGNEQFF
>TRBV4-2|TRBD1|NA|TRBJ1-2|16
TGTGCCAGCAGCTCGCCGGCCGGGACAGTATCCCATGGCTACACCTTC
CASSSPAGTVSHGYTF
>TRBV5-6|TRBD1|NA|TRBJ1-1|14
TGTGCCAGCAGCTGGCAGGACAGGGGGTATGAAGCTTTCTTT
CASSWQDRGYEAFF
>TRBV6-4|TRBD1|once|TRBJ1-5|13
TGTGCCAGCAGTGAGGACAGGGGAACGCCCCAGCATTTT
CASSEDRGTPQHF
>TRBV4-1|NA|NA|TRBJ1-1|15
TGCGCCAGCAGCCAGGAAAGGGGGAGTGACACTGAAGCTTTCTTT
CASSQERGSDTEAFF
>TRBV6-4|TRBD2|NA|TRBJ2-3|14
TGTGCCAGCAGCGCCCTTGGGGGGGAAGATACGCAGTATTTT
CASSALGGEDTQYF
>TRBV7-2|NA|NA|TRBJ1-2|14
TGTGCCAGCAGCTTAGGGAGGGGTAACTATGGCTACACCTTC
CASSLGRGNYGYTF
>TRBV6-6|TRBD1|NA|TRBJ1-1|15
TGTGCCAGCAGTTTGGGACAGGGAGGTTTCACTGAAGCTTTCTTT
CASSLGQGGFTEAFF
>TRBV5-1|NA|NA|TRBJ2-1|18
TGCGCCAGCGGAACGGTGCCACCAGGGGTTGTGGGACGGAATGAGCAGTTCTTC
CASGTVPPGVVGRNEQFF
>TRBV5-1|NA|NA|TRBJ1-1|15
TGCGCCAGCAGAGAGAGGGGGAACTCGAACACTGAAGCTTTCTTT
CASRERGNSNTEAFF
>TRBV2|NA|NA|TRBJ2-2|14
TGTGCCAGCAGTGGGGCAGTAAACACCGGGGAGCTGTTTTTT
CASSGAVNTGELFF